This entry is about one T cell receptor beta chain. Its target is unknown. Its ends do not fully match the called genes, so a read error is possible. Primers included in the PCR were 60 Vbeta and 13 Jbeta primers. The assay was immunoSEQ multiplex PCR, and TCRdb's table has in-frame clones only and misses some. This sample's clone table lists 200,000 or so clones. Germline values: CDR1 SGHRS, CDR2 YFSETQ. This CDR3 region has 14 residues. The data were taken from a study of cytomegalovirus exposure and HLA in healthy donors. Whole-study findings and limits: Presence/absence analyses treated sequencing depth as roughly uniform across donors.

Unrecorded immune exposures were likely, despite nominal health at sampling. This rearrangement joins TRBV5-1 to TRBJ2-2; a weak D match, TRBD1 (6 bases). Material: PBMCs. This TCR was recovered from a girl aged 2 to 10 in good health and CMV-seropositive. As DNA, the CDR3 is TGCGCCAGCAGATTGGACAGGAACACCGGGGAGCTGTTTTTT. Translating it yields CASRLDRNTGELFF.